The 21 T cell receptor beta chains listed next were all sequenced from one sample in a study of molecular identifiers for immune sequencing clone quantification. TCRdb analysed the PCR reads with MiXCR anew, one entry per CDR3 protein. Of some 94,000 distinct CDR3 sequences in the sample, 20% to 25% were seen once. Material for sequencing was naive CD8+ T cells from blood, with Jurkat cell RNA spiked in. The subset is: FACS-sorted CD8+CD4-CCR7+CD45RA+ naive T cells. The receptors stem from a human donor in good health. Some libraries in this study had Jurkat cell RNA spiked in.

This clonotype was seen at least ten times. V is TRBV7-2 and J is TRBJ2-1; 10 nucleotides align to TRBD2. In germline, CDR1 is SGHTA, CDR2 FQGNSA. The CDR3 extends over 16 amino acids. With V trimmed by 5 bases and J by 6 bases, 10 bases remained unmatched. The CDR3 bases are TGTGCCAGCAGCCCGAGGACTAGCGGAGCTGGCAATGAGCAGTTCTTC. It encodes CASSPRTSGAGNEQFF.

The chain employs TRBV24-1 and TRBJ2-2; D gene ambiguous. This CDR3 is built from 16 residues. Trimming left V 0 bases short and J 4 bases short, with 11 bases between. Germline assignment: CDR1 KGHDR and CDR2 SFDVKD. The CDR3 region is CATSDLRADLTGELFF. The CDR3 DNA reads TGTGCCACCAGTGATTTGAGGGCAGATCTCACCGGGGAGCTGTTTTTT.

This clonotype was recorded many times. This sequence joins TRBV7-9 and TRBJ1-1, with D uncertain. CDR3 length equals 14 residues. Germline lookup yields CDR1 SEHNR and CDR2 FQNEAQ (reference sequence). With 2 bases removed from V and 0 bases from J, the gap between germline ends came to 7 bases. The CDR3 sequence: CASSLQNMNTEAFF. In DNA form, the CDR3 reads TGTGCCAGCAGCTTACAGAACATGAACACTGAAGCTTTCTTT. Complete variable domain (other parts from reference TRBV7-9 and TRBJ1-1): DTGVSQNPRHKITKRGQNVTFRCDPISEHNRLYWYRQTLGQGPEFLTYFQNEAQLEKSRLLSDRFSAERPKGSFSTLEIQRTEQGDSAMYLCASSLQNMNTEAFFGQGTRLTVV.

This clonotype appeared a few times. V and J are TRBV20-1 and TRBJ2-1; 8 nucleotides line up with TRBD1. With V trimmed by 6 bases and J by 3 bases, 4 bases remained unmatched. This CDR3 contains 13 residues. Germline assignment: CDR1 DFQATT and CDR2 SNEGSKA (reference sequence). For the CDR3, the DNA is TGCAGTGCCGCGGACAGGGACTACAATGAGCAGTTCTTC. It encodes CSAADRDYNEQFF.

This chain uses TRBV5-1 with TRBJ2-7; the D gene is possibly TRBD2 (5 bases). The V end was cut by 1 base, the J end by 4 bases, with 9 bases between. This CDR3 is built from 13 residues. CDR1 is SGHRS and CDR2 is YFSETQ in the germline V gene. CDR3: CASSLSGLYEQYF. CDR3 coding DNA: TGCGCCAGCAGCTTGTCCGGACTTTACGAGCAGTACTTC.

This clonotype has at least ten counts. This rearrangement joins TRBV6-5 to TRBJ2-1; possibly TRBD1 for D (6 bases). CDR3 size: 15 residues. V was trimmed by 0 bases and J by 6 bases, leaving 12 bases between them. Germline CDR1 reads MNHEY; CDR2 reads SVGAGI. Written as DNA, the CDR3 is TGTGCCAGCAGTTACTCGACAGGAACCAGCAATGAGCAGTTCTTC. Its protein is CASSYSTGTSNEQFF.

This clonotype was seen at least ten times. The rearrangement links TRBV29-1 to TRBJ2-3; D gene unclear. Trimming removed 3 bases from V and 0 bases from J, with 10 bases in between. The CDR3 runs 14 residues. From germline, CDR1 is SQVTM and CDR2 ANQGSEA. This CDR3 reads CSVEGYRSTDTQYF. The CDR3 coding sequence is TGCAGCGTTGAGGGCTACCGTAGCACAGATACGCAGTATTTT.

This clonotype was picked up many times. The CDR3 is CASSQDYVGAGSGANVLTF. Written as DNA, the CDR3 is TGTGCCAGCAGCCAAGATTATGTCGGGGCCGGTTCTGGGGCCAACGTCCTGACTTTC. The V call is TRBV3-1, the J call TRBJ2-6; either TRBD1 or TRBD2 may supply D (5 bases each). Germline V gene data show CDR1 as LGHDT and CDR2 as YNNKEL (reference sequence). The CDR3 runs to 19 residues. V gave up 0 bases and J gave up 1 base, with 16 bases separating them.

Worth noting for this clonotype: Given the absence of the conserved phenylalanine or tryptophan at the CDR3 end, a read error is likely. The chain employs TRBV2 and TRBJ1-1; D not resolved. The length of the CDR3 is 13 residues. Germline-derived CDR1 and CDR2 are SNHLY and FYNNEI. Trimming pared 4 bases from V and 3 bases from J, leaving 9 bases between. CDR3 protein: CASSGVGYTEAFS. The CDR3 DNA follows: TGTGCCAGCAGTGGCGTCGGGTACACTGAAGCTTTCTCT.

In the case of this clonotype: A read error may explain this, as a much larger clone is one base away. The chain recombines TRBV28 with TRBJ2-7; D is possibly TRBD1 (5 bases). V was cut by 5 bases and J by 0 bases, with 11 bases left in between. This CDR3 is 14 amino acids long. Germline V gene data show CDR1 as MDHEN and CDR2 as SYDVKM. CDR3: CASSRQCSSYEQYF. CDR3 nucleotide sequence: TGTGCCAGCAGTCGACAGTGCAGCTCCTACGAGCAGTACTTC.

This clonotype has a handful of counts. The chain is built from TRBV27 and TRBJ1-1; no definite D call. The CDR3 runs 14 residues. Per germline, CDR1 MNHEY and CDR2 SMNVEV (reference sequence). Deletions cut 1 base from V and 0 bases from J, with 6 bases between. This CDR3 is CASSLLAVNTEAFF. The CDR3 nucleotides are TGTGCCAGCAGTTTATTGGCAGTGAACACTGAAGCTTTCTTT.

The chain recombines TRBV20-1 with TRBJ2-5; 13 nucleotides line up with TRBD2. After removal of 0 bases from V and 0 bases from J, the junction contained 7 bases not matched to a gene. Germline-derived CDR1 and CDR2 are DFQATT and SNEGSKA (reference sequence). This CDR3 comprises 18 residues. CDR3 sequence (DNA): TGCAGTGCTAGAGATATCGGACTAGCGGGGGAGTACCAAGAGACCCAGTACTTC. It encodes CSARDIGLAGEYQETQYF.

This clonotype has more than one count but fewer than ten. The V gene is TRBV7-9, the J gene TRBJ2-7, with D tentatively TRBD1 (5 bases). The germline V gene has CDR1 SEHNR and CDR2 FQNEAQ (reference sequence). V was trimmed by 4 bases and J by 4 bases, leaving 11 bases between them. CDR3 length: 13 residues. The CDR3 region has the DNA TGTGCCAGCAGCTCCCCCCAGGGTTACGAGCAGTACTTC. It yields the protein CASSSPQGYEQYF.

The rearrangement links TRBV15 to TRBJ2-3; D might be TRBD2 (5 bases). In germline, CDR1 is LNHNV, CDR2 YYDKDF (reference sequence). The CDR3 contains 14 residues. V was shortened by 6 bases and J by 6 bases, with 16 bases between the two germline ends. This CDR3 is CATSSDRPPDTQYF. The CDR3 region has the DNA TGTGCCACCAGTAGCGACCGCCCGCCCGATACGCAGTATTTT.

CDR3 bases: TGTGCCAGCAGCGTGAATAGCGGGGGGAGCACAGATACGCAGTATTTT. Its protein is CASSVNSGGSTDTQYF. The chain combines TRBV7-2 with TRBJ2-3, with 10 bases lining up with TRBD2. This CDR3 comprises 16 residues. Trimming removed 5 bases from V and 0 bases from J; junction bases left unmatched: 5. The germline gives CDR1 SGHTA, CDR2 FQGNSA.

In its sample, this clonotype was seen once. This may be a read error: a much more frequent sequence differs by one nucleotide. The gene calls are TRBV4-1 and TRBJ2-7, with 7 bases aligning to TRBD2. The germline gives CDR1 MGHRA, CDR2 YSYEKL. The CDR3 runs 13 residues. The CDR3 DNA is TGCGCCCGCAGCCAAGGGATATGGGGGGGGCAGTACTTC. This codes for CARSQGIWGGQYF.

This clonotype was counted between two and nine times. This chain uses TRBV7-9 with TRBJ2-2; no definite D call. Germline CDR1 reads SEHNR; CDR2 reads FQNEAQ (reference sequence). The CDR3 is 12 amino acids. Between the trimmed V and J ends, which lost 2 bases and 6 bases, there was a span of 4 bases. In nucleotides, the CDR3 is TGTGCCAGCAGCTTAATCTCCGGGGAGCTGTTTTTT. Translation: CASSLISGELFF. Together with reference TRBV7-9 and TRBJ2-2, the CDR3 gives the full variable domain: DTGVSQNPRHKITKRGQNVTFRCDPISEHNRLYWYRQTLGQGPEFLTYFQNEAQLEKSRLLSDRFSAERPKGSFSTLEIQRTEQGDSAMYLCASSLISGELFFGEGSRLTVL.

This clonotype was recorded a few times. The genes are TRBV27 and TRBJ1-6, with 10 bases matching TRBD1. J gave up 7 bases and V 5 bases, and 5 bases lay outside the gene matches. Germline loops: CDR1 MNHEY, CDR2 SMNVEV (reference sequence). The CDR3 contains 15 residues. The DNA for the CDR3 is TGTGCCAGCAGTCCGACAGGGGGCTTAAATTCACCCCTCCACTTT. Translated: CASSPTGGLNSPLHF.

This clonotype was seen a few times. The CDR3 loop reads CASRKSTDTQYF. The CDR3 DNA is TGTGCCAGCAGAAAATCTACAGATACGCAGTATTTT. V usage is TRBV7-9 and J usage is TRBJ2-3; D gene uncertain. The V and J ends lost 6 bases and 3 bases respectively, with 7 bases between them. Germline V gene lookup returns CDR1 SEHNR and CDR2 FQNEAQ (reference sequence). The CDR3 runs to 12 residues.

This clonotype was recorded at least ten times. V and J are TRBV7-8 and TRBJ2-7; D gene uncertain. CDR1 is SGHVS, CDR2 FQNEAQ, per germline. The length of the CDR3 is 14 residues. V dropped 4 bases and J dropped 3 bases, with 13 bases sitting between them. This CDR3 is CASSSARRYYEQYF. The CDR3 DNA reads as TGTGCCAGCAGCTCCGCCCGGCGTTACTACGAGCAGTACTTC.

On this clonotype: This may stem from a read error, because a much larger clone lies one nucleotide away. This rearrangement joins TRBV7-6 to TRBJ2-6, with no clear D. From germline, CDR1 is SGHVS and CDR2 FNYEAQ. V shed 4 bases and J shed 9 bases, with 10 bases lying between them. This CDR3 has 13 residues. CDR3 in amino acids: CASSSLAVNVLTF. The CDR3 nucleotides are TGTGCCAGCAGCTCCCTGGCGGTCAACGTCCTGACTTTC.